This T cell receptor (beta chain) was documented in a study of siplizumab effects on memory and regulatory T cells. Findings and limits, study-wide: Mappable alloreactive CD4+ clones averaged around 74% Treg-derived with siplizumab versus 26.9% in controls. Naive-or-memory phenotypes were unassignable for roughly 80-97% of proliferating CD4+ or CD8+ clones. The study found naive T cells seemingly more diverse than memory cells and seemingly major alloresponse contributors. Researchers did not confirm the suppressive function of proliferating Tregs from siplizumab cultures.

V shed 4 bases and J 7 bases; nucleotides not matched to a gene: 11. Germline CDR1 and CDR2: SGHNT and YYREEE (reference sequence). The CDR3 spans 16 residues. Sequencing was performed with immunoSEQ multiplex PCR; in TCRdb, only in-frame clones are kept and a portion is missing. This sample has some 100,000 clones; roughly 93% occur once, and the top ten carry 1% to 1.5%. As concerns this clone: Its antigen is undetermined.

Material for sequencing was non-Treg CD4+ T cells sorted from blood. The receptor comes from a human donor in good health. The gene calls are TRBV5-4 and TRBJ2-7; 13 bases are a match to TRBD2. The CDR3 DNA follows: TGTGCCAGCAGCCTAGGGAGGACTAGCGGGAGTGGAGAGCAGTACTTC. It specifies CASSLGRTSGSGEQYF.